One and the same sample provided the 20 T cell receptor beta chains below, sequenced in a study of response to subunit inactivated influenza vaccine. TCRdb recomputed calls from the RT-PCR reads with MiXCR, one row per CDR3 protein. The sample yields 550,000 to 800,000 distinct CDR3 sequences, about a sixth seen once. Specimen: PBMCs from blood, collected 11 to 12 days after vaccination. The receptors were gathered from a man in his forties or fifties who received an inactivated influenza vaccine.

This clonotype appeared many times. The J gene is TRBJ2-3, the V gene TRBV5-1, with 9 bases identical to TRBD1. V lost 2 bases to trimming and J lost 4 bases; unmatched junction nucleotides: 8. There are 16 residues in the CDR3. Germline lookup yields CDR1 SGHRS and CDR2 YFSETQ. The DNA for the CDR3 is TGCGCCAGCAGCTTCGGGGACAGGGTTAAGGCAGATACGCAGTATTTT. Its translation is CASSFGDRVKADTQYF.

Ten or more counts support this clonotype. V gene TRBV7-9 combines with J gene TRBJ2-5, with 9 bases matching TRBD1. J gave up 2 bases and V 5 bases, and 6 bases lay outside the gene matches. Germline V gives CDR1 SEHNR, CDR2 FQNEAQ (reference sequence). The CDR3 has 15 residues. CDR3 DNA sequence: TGTGCCAGCAGCCGACTAGGACAGGGGCAAGAGACCCAGTACTTC. Translated, it gives CASSRLGQGQETQYF.

The V call is TRBV10-3, the J call TRBJ2-7; D is tentatively TRBD1 or TRBD2 (5 bases each). Trimming removed 2 bases from V and 1 base from J, with 15 bases in between. The CDR3 loop spans 16 amino acids. Looked up from germline, CDR1 is ENHRY and CDR2 is SYGVKD. This CDR3 is CAISERERDGSYEQYF. In nucleotides, the CDR3 is TGTGCCATCAGTGAGCGAGAGAGGGACGGGTCCTACGAGCAGTACTTC.

The V call is TRBV11-2, the J call TRBJ1-1; 7 positions match TRBD1. CDR1 and CDR2 (germline): SGHAT, FQNNGV. V lost 3 bases and J lost 3; bases outside the gene matches: 4. The CDR3 spans 14 residues. This chain's CDR3 is CASSFQGEDTEAFF. DNA for the CDR3: TGTGCCAGCAGCTTCCAGGGGGAGGACACTGAAGCTTTCTTT.

The chain carries TRBV10-3 and TRBJ2-7; D not certain. V was trimmed by 6 bases and J by 3 bases, leaving 15 bases between them. The CDR3 is 14 amino acids. Looked up from germline, CDR1 is ENHRY and CDR2 is SYGVKD. Here the CDR3 reads CAISPTGRIYEQYF. The CDR3 DNA reads as TGTGCCATCAGCCCAACCGGGCGCATCTACGAGCAGTACTTC.

This clonotype was seen only a few times. The rearrangement uses TRBV5-1 and TRBJ2-7; 7 positions match TRBD2. V trimming: 2 bases; J trimming: 5 bases; junction bases outside the gene matches: 7. The CDR3 totals 14 residues. Germline assignment: CDR1 SGHRS and CDR2 YFSETQ. The CDR3 coding sequence is TGCGCCAGCAGCTTTTCGGCGGGGGAGGACGAGCAGTACTTC. This gives the protein CASSFSAGEDEQYF.

The chain carries TRBV5-1 and TRBJ2-5, with 9 bases identical to TRBD1. Germline CDR1 and CDR2: SGHRS and YFSETQ. The CDR3 consists of 16 residues. The J segment lost 5 bases and the V segment lost 3 bases, leaving 11 bases of the junction unmatched. CDR3 amino acids: CASSSGQGYMAETQYF. The CDR3 DNA is TGCGCCAGCAGCTCGGGACAGGGTTATATGGCGGAGACCCAGTACTTC.

The V and J genes are TRBV7-6 and TRBJ2-7; D uncertain. Deletions cut 0 bases from V and 5 bases from J, with 11 bases between. Germline CDR1 reads SGHVS; CDR2 reads FNYEAQ. The CDR3 loop spans 14 amino acids. CDR3 residues: CASSLAQGFDEQYF. The CDR3 DNA reads as TGTGCCAGCAGCTTAGCGCAAGGTTTTGACGAGCAGTACTTC.

This chain links TRBV25-1 with TRBJ2-3, with 11 positions matching TRBD2. The CDR3 spans 17 residues. Losses at the gene ends were 4 bases for V and 0 bases for J; bases not matched to a gene: 6. Germline V gives CDR1 MGHDK, CDR2 SYGVNS. The CDR3 is CASSAGTSGISTDTQYF. DNA of the CDR3: TGTGCCAGCAGTGCCGGGACTAGCGGCATTAGCACAGATACGCAGTATTTT.

V and J are TRBV30 and TRBJ2-7, with 8 positions matching TRBD1. The J segment lost 4 bases and the V segment lost 5 bases, leaving 7 bases of the junction unmatched. Germline V gives CDR1 GTSNPN, CDR2 SVGIG (reference sequence). The CDR3 contains 13 residues. CDR3 DNA sequence: TGTGCCTGGGACAGGGGAAGGTCGTACGAGCAGTACTTC. As protein: CAWDRGRSYEQYF.

V and J are TRBV7-9 and TRBJ2-1; TRBD1 aligns across 7 bases. Trimming cost V 5 bases and J 7 bases; bases outside gene matches: 8. Germline lookup yields CDR1 SEHNR and CDR2 FQNEAQ (reference sequence). The CDR3 spans 14 residues. CDR3 sequence: CASSLSTGWNEQFF. The CDR3 DNA follows: TGTGCCAGCAGCCTATCGACAGGGTGGAATGAGCAGTTCTTC.

The sample holds a few counts of this clonotype. J is TRBJ2-7 and V is TRBV4-3; possible D gene TRBD2, 6 bases. Germline V gives CDR1 LGHNA, CDR2 YSLEER. V shed 0 bases and J shed 3 bases, with 15 bases lying between them. This CDR3 has 16 residues. The CDR3 protein is CASSQDISGGLYEQYF. The CDR3 DNA is TGCGCCAGCAGCCAAGATATTAGTGGGGGACTCTACGAGCAGTACTTC.

The chain recombines TRBV28 with TRBJ2-5; 7 nucleotides agree with TRBD2. Germline values: CDR1 MDHEN, CDR2 SYDVKM. The CDR3 is made up of 14 amino acids. Unmatched junction bases numbered 6, after V lost 8 bases and J lost 0 bases. The CDR3 DNA is TGTGCCAGCGGGGGGGGAACTTACCAAGAGACCCAGTACTTC. Translated, it gives CASGGGTYQETQYF.

V is TRBV12-3 or TRBV12-4 and J is TRBJ2-1; maybe TRBD2 (5 bases). V shed 6 bases and J shed 3 bases, with 15 bases lying between them. The CDR3 covers 15 residues. The CDR3 is CASRARGYDYNEQFF. The CDR3 coding sequence is TGTGCCAGCAGAGCCCGGGGTTATGACTACAATGAGCAGTTCTTC.

The chain combines TRBV20-1 with TRBJ2-7, with a weak D call TRBD2 (5 bases). Germline values: CDR1 DFQATT, CDR2 SNEGSKA (reference sequence). The CDR3 is made up of 15 amino acids. The V end lost 4 bases, the J end lost 2 bases, and 18 bases lay between the germline ends. The CDR3 spells CSAKKGGSGTYEQYF. In nucleotides, the CDR3 is TGCAGTGCTAAAAAGGGTGGGTCGGGAACCTACGAGCAGTACTTC.

The chain recombines TRBV10-3 with TRBJ2-2; 8 nucleotides agree with TRBD1. This CDR3 is 15 amino acids long. Germline V gives CDR1 ENHRY, CDR2 SYGVKD. Trimming took 5 bases from V and 1 from J; bases not matched to a gene: 3. The CDR3 coding sequence is TGTGCCATCAGTCCGACAGGGGAGAACACCGGGGAGCTGTTTTTT. Its protein product is CAISPTGENTGELFF.

As DNA, the CDR3 is TGTGCCAGCAGTTATCCGGGACAGGGGACAAATGAGCAGTTCTTC. It translates to CASSYPGQGTNEQFF. The chain has TRBV28 and TRBJ2-1; 10 nucleotides match TRBD1. The CDR3 contains 15 residues. Germline V gene sequence: CDR1 MDHEN, CDR2 SYDVKM. Trimming cost V 4 bases and J 7 bases; bases outside gene matches: 7.

About this clonotype: Being one base from a much bigger clone, this may be a read error. Likely a read error: the CDR3 ends without its conserved phenylalanine or tryptophan. The chain combines TRBV5-1 with TRBJ2-1, with D perhaps being TRBD1 or TRBD2 (5 bases each). CDR3 length equals 15 residues. Germline V gene sequence: CDR1 SGHRS, CDR2 YFSETQ. V lost 4 bases to trimming and J lost 0 bases, with 11 bases between them. CDR3 sequence: CASSRGRSSYNEQFL. DNA of the CDR3: TGCGCCAGCAGCCGGGGACGGAGCTCCTACAATGAGCAGTTCCTC.

This rearrangement joins TRBV6-5 to TRBJ2-1; 10 positions agree with TRBD2. The CDR3 sequence is 16 residues long. Germline V gene lookup returns CDR1 MNHEY and CDR2 SVGAGI. The trim removed 2 bases at V and 4 bases at J, leaving 5 bases unmatched. The CDR3 protein is CASSYASSGSYNEQFF. The CDR3, as DNA: TGTGCCAGCAGTTACGCGTCTAGCGGGAGTTACAATGAGCAGTTCTTC.

This clonotype has a handful of counts. The chain uses TRBV11-2 and TRBJ1-1, with D tentatively TRBD1 (6 bases). The CDR3 loop spans 15 amino acids. CDR1 is SGHAT, CDR2 FQNNGV, per germline. The V gene lost 4 bases and the J gene lost 5 bases, with 17 bases spanning the gap. CDR3 loop: CASSSYRDRRTEAFF. For the CDR3, the DNA is TGTGCCAGCAGCTCCTACAGGGATCGAAGGACTGAAGCTTTCTTT.